This T cell receptor beta chain was sequenced in a study of T cell clusters in autoimmune cytopenias. The study's findings and limits: Compared with active autoimmune hepatitis patients, healthy donors showed about 3.2-fold more exclusive TRB clusters. The T cell clusters came from computational analysis alone and lack functional validation. Primary autoimmune cytopenia patients seemingly lacked the physiological T cell clusters found in healthy donors.

Germline V gives CDR1 LNHDA, CDR2 SQIVND (reference sequence). The CDR3 has 15 amino acids. One tube held mixed TRB-A and TRB-B primer pools for touch-down PCR. Reanalyzing the multiplex PCR reads, TCRdb keeps one entry per CDR3 protein, without DNA. The sample data list over 7,000 distinct CDR3 sequences. About this clonotype: The antigen remains unidentified.

TRB was amplified from roughly 250 ng of peripheral blood genomic DNA per sample. The J gene is TRBJ2-2, the V gene TRBV19; TCRdb outputs TRBD2, but without DNA this stays unchecked. The source is a human donor with an autoimmune cytopenia or autoimmune hepatitis (not recorded which). The sample taken for sequencing was peripheral blood. CDR3 loop: CASSDLAVNTGELFF.